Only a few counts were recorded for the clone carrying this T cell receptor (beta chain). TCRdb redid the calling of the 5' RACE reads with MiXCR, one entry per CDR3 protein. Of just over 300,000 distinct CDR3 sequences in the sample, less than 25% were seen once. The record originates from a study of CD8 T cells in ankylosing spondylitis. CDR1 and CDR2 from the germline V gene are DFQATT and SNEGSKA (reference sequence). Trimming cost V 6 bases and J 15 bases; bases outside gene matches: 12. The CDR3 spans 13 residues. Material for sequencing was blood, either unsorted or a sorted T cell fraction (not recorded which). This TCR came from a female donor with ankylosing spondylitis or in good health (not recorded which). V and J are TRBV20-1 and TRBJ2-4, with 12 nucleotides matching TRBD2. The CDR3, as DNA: TGCAGTGCCGAAAGGCTCCTAGCGGGAGGGTCGTACTTC. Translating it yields CSAERLLAGGSYF.